The 6 T cell receptor beta chains in this list originate from one sample, sequenced in a study of cytomegalovirus exposure and HLA in healthy donors (dated by TCRdb to 2017 to 2019). Preparation of the library involved the immunoSEQ multiplex PCR assay. Held by TCRdb, this immuneACCESS table contains in-frame sequences only and omits some clones. Under half of the omission traces to an unresolved V gene where checked; the cause of the rest is unknown. The sample profile shows some 170,000 clones; about 89% of them were found once. The ten largest clonotypes hold less than 3.5% of the sample. What was sequenced was PBMCs. The receptors originated from a man between 18 and 29 years old in good health and CMV-seropositive.

The chain combines TRBV4-3 with TRBJ1-2, with D tentatively TRBD1 (6 bases). V gave up 4 bases and J gave up 3 bases, with 9 bases separating them. The CDR3 has 13 amino acids. Germline assignment: CDR1 LGHNA and CDR2 YSLEER. CDR3 protein: CASSPQGDYGYTF. The CDR3 DNA sequence: TGCGCCAGCAGCCCACAGGGAGACTATGGCTACACCTTC.

The chain links TRBV30 to TRBJ2-7, with 8 bases matching TRBD1. The CDR3 spans 12 residues. Trimming took 5 bases from V and 1 from J; bases not matched to a gene: 1. Germline loops: CDR1 GTSNPN, CDR2 SVGIG (reference sequence). The CDR3 sequence: CAWGQGSYEQYF. The CDR3 DNA reads TGTGCCTGGGGACAGGGATCCTACGAGCAGTACTTC.

The chain carries TRBV19 and TRBJ2-1; TRBD2 is a possible D gene (6 bases). Deletions cut 5 bases from V and 0 bases from J, with 14 bases between. Germline CDR1 and CDR2: LNHDA and SQIVND (reference sequence). There are 16 residues in the CDR3. CDR3 protein: CASSSLAGSSYNEQFF. The CDR3 DNA follows: TGTGCCAGTAGTTCTCTCGCGGGGAGCTCCTACAATGAGCAGTTCTTC. Together with reference TRBV19 and TRBJ2-1, the CDR3 gives the full variable domain: DGGITQSPKYLFRKEGQNVTLSCEQNLNHDAMYWYRQDPGQGLRLIYYSQIVNDFQKGDIAEGYSVSREKKESFPLTVTSAQKNPTAFYLCASSSLAGSSYNEQFFGPGTRLTVL.

The chain combines TRBV6-1 with TRBJ1-2, with D maybe TRBD1 (5 bases). This CDR3 is built from 16 residues. Trimming removed 0 bases at V and 7 bases at J, with 18 bases between. Germline assignment: CDR1 MNHNS and CDR2 SASEGT. CDR3 in amino acids: CASSEAGTALSGGYTF. The CDR3, as DNA: TGTGCCAGCAGTGAAGCGGGGACCGCACTTAGCGGTGGCTACACCTTC.

The chain recombines TRBV14 with TRBJ2-1; D not certain. CDR3 length: 14 residues. Trimming removed 4 bases at V and 3 bases at J, with 10 bases between. Germline values: CDR1 SGHDN, CDR2 FVKESK. The DNA of the CDR3 is TGTGCCAGCAGCCTGGAGTTAGTCTACAATGAGCAGTTCTTC. Protein product: CASSLELVYNEQFF.

This clone was recorded many times. This chain joins TRBV4-3 and TRBJ1-3; possible D gene TRBD1, 5 bases. The CDR3 spans 16 residues. Germline CDR1 is LGHNA and CDR2 is YSLEER. Trimming shortened V by 0 bases and J by 1 base, and 10 bases separated the two germline ends. In DNA, the CDR3 is TGCGCCAGCAGCCAAGAATCGCCAGGGTCTGGAAACACCATATATTTT. It translates to CASSQESPGSGNTIYF.